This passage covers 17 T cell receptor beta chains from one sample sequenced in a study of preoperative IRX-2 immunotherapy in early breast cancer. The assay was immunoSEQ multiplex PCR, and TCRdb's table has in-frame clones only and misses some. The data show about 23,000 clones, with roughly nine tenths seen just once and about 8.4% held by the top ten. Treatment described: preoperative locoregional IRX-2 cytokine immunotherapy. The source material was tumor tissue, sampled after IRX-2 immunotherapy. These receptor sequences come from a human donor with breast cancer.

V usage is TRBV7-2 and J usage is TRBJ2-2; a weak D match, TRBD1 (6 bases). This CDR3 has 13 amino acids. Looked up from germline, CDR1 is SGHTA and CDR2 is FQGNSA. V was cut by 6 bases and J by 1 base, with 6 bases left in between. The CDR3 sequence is CASRGQNTGELFF. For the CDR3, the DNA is TGTGCCAGCAGGGGACAGAACACCGGGGAGCTGTTTTTT.

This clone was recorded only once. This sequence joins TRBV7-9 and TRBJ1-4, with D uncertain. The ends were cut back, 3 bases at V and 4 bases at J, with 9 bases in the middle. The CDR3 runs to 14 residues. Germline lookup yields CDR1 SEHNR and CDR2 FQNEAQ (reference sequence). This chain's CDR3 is CASSLNRLNEKLFF. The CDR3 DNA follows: TGTGCCAGCAGCTTGAACAGACTTAATGAAAAACTGTTTTTT.

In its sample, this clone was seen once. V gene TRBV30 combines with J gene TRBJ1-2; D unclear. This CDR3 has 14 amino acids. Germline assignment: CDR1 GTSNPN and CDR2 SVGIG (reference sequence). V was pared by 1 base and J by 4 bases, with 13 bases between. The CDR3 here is CAWSESRNPYGYTF. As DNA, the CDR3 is TGTGCCTGGAGTGAGTCGAGGAACCCCTATGGCTACACCTTC.

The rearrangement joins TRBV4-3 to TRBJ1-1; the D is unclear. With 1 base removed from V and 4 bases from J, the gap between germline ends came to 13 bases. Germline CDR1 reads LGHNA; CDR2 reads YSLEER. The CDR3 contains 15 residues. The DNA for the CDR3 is TGCGCCAGCAGCCAAGGACTCAACGAAGGCACTGAAGCTTTCTTT. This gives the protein CASSQGLNEGTEAFF.

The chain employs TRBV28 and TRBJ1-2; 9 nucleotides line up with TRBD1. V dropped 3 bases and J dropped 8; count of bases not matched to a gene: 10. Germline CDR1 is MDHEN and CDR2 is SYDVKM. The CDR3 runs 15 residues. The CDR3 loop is CASSFPGQGARGYTF. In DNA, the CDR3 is TGTGCCAGCAGTTTCCCGGGACAGGGAGCACGGGGCTACACCTTC.

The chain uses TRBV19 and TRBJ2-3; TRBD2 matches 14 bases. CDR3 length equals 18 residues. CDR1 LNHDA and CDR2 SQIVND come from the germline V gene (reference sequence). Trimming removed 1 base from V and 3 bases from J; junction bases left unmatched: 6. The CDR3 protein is CASSIGHRTSGRTDTQYF. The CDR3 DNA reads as TGTGCCAGTAGTATAGGCCACCGGACTAGCGGGAGGACAGATACGCAGTATTTT.

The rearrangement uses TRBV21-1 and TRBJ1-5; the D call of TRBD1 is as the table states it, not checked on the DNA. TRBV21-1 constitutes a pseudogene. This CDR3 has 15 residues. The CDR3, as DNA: TGTGCCAGCAGCAAAGATGCAGGGGGCAATCAGCCCCAGCATTTT. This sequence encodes CASSKDAGGNQPQHF.

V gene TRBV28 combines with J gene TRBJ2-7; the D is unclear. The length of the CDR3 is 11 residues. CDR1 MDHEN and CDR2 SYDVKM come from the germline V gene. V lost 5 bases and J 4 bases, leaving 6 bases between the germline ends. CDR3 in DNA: TGTGCCAGCAGTCCAAATTACGAGCAGTACTTC. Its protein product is CASSPNYEQYF. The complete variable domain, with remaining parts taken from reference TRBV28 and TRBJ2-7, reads DVKVTQSSRYLVKRTGEKVFLECVQDMDHENMFWYRQDPGLGLRLIYFSYDVKMKEKGDIPEGYSVSREKKERFSLILESASTNQTSMYLCASSPNYEQYFGPGTRLTVT.

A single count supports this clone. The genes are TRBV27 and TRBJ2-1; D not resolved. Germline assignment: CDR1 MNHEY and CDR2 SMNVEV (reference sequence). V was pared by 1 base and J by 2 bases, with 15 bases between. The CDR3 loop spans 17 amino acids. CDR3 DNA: TGTGCCAGCAGTTTATACCTTGGGGAATCCCCCTACAATGAGCAGTTCTTC. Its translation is CASSLYLGESPYNEQFF.

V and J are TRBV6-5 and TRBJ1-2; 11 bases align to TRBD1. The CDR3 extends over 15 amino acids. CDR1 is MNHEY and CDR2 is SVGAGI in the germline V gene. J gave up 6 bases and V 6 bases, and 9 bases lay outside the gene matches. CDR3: CASRVGQGAMNGYTF. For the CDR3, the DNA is TGTGCCAGCAGGGTAGGACAGGGGGCGATGAATGGCTACACCTTC.

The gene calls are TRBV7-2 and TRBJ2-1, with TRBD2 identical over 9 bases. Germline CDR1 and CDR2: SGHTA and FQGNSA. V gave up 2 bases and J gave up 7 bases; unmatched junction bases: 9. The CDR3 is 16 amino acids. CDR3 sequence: CASSLMGGRGKNEQFF. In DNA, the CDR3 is TGTGCCAGCAGCTTAATGGGCGGGAGGGGTAAGAATGAGCAGTTCTTC. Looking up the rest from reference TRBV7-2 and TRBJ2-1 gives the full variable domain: GAGVSQSPSNKVTEKGKDVELRCDPISGHTALYWYRQSLGQGLEFLIYFQGNSAPDKSGLPSDRFSAERTGGSVSTLTIQRTQQEDSAVYLCASSLMGGRGKNEQFFGPGTRLTVL.

CDR3 DNA: TGTGCCAGCAGCTTCTGGGAATACGAAAAACTGTTTTTT. Encoded protein: CASSFWEYEKLFF. The V and J genes are TRBV7-2 and TRBJ1-4, with D unclear. CDR3 length: 13 amino acids. Germline-derived CDR1 and CDR2 are SGHTA and FQGNSA. V shed 3 bases and J shed 8 bases, with 10 bases lying between them.

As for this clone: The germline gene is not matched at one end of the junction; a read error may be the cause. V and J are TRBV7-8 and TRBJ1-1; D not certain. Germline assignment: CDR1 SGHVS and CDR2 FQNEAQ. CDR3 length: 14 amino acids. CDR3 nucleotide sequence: TGTGCCAGCAGCTTAGTAGCCCTGAACGCTGAAGCTTTCTTT. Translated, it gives CASSLVALNAEAFF. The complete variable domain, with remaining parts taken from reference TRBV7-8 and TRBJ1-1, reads GAGVSQSPRYKVAKRGQDVALRCDPISGHVSLFWYQQALGQGPEFLTYFQNEAQLDKSGLPSDRFFAERPEGSVSTLKIQRTQQEDSAVYLCASSLVALNAEAFFGQGTRLTVV.

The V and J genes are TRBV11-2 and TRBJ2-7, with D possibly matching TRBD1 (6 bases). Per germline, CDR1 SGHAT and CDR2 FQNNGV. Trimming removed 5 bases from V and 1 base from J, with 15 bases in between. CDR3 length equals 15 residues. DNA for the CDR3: TGTGCCAGCAGCCATCGACAGGTCGGTTCCTACGAGCAGTACTTC. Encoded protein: CASSHRQVGSYEQYF.

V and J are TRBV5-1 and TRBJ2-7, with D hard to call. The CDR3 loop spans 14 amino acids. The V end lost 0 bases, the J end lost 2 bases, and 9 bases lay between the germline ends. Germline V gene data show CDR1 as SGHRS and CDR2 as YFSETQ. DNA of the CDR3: TGCGCCAGCAGCTTGGAAGCGAACACCTACGAGCAGTACTTC. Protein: CASSLEANTYEQYF.

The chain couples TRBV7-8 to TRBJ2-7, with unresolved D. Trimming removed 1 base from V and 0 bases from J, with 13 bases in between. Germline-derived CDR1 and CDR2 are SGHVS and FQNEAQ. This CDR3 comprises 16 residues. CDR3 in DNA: TGTGCCAGCAGCTTAGATGAAGGTTCTAGCTCCTACGAGCAGTACTTC. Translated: CASSLDEGSSSYEQYF.

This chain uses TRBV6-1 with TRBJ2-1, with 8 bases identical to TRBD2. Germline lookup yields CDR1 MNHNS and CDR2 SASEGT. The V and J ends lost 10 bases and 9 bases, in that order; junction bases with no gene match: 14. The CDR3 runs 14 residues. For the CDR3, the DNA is TGTGCCACCACCGGGACTAGTCGTTCGACTGAGCAGTTCTTC. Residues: CATTGTSRSTEQFF.